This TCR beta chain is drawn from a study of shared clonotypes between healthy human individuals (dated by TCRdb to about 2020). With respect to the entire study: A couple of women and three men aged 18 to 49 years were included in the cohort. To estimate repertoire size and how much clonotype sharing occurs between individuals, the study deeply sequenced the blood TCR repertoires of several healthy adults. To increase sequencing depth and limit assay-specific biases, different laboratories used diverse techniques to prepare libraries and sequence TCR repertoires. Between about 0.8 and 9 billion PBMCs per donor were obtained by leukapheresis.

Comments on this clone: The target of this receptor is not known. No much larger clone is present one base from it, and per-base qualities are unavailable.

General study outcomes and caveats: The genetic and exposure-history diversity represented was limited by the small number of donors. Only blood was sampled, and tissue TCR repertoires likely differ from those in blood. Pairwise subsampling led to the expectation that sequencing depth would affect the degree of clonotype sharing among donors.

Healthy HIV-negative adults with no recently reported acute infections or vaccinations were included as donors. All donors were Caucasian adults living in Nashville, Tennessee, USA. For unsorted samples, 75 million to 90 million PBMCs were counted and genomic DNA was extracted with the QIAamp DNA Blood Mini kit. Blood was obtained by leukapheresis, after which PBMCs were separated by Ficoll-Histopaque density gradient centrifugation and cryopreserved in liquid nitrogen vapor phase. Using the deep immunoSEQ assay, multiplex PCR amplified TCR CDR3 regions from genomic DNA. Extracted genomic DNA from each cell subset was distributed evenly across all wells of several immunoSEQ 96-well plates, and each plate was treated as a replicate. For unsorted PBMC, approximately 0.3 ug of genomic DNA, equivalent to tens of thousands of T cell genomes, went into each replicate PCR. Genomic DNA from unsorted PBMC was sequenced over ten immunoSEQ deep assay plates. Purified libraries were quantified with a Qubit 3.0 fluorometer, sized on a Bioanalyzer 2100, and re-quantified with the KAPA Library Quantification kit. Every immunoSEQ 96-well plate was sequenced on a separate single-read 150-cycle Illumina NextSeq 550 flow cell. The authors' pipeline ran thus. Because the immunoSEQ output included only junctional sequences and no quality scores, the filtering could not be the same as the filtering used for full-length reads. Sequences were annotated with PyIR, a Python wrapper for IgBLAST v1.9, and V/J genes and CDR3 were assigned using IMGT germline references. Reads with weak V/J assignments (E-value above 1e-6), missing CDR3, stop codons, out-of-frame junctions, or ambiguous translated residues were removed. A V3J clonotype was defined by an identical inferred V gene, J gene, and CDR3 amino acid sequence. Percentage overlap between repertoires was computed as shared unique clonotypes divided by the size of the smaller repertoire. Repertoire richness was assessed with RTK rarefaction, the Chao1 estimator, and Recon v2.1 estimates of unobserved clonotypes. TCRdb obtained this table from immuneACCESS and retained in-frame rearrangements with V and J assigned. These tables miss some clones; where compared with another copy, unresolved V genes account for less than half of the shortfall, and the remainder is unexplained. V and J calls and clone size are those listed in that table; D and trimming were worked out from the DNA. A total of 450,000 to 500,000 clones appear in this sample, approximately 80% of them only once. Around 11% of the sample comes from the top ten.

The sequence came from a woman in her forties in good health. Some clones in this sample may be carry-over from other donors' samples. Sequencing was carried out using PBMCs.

In nucleotides, the sequence is TGTGCCCCCCCCGGCAGGGAGGGCACTGAAGCTTTCTTT. Translated, this gives CAPPGREGTEAFF. Recombination joined TRBV6-4 with TRBJ1-1; a tentative D match to TRBD1 spans 5 bases. CDR1 and CDR2, per the germline V gene, are MRHNA and SNTAGT. Counted from cysteine to phenylalanine, this CDR3 has 13 amino acids. Only the CDR3 portion is preserved as DNA: 39 bases, with reading frame beginning at the first base. The germline ends are 17 bases apart after V is trimmed by 11 bases and J by 4 bases.